These 9 T cell receptor beta chains were all obtained from the same sample, sequenced in a study of graft-versus-host responses after intestinal transplantation. Sequenced by immunoSEQ multiplex PCR; TCRdb stores in-frame clones only, minus some. The table has about 10,000 clones, approximately 94% seen once; the top ten hold roughly 2%. The starting material was PBMCs, obtained 8 days after intestinal transplant. These receptors were taken from a human patient who received an intestinal transplant, so some T cells may come from the graft donor.

The V and J genes are TRBV27 and TRBJ2-5; possible D gene TRBD1, 7 bases. Trimming stripped 8 bases from V and 2 bases from J, with 21 bases between. There are 16 residues in the CDR3. CDR1 MNHEY and CDR2 SMNVEV come from the germline V gene (reference sequence). The CDR3 DNA reads TGTGCCAGCTTTACCAACCAGGGGGGAGCTCAAGAGACCCAGTACTTC. The encoded protein is CASFTNQGGAQETQYF.

CDR3: CASEKAGATQYF. For the CDR3, the DNA is TGTGCCAGCGAGAAGGCGGGGGCGACCCAGTACTTC. The chain links TRBV6-1 to TRBJ2-5; D might be TRBD2 (7 bases). The CDR3 contains 12 residues. Germline V gene sequence: CDR1 MNHNS, CDR2 SASEGT. V was clipped by 8 bases and J by 7 bases, with 14 bases between them.

The rearrangement uses TRBV19 and TRBJ2-3; D possibly corresponds to TRBD2 (6 bases). The CDR3 runs to 18 residues. Germline V gene lookup returns CDR1 LNHDA and CDR2 SQIVND (reference sequence). V lost 1 base to trimming and J lost 4 bases, with 21 bases between them. The CDR3 loop reads CASSIASTRSRPSDTQYF. The CDR3, as DNA: TGTGCCAGTAGTATAGCCTCGACTAGATCCCGGCCGTCAGATACGCAGTATTTT.

This rearrangement joins TRBV6-1 to TRBJ1-5, with 8 bases lining up with TRBD1. Germline lookup yields CDR1 MNHNS and CDR2 SASEGT. J lost 12 bases, V lost 5 bases, and 12 bases had no gene match. This CDR3 is built from 14 residues. The CDR3 here is CASSQDRGARDQHF. The CDR3 DNA sequence: TGTGCCAGCAGTCAAGACAGGGGAGCACGAGACCAGCATTTT.

The chain couples TRBV4-1 to TRBJ1-4; weak D call: TRBD1 (5 bases). Trimming stripped 2 bases from V and 0 bases from J, with 13 bases between. This CDR3 is 17 amino acids long. Germline values: CDR1 MGHRA, CDR2 YSYEKL. CDR3 region: CASSQTGLRTTNEKLFF. In nucleotides, the CDR3 is TGCGCCAGCAGCCAAACGGGACTTCGCACAACTAATGAAAAACTGTTTTTT.

The chain uses TRBV27 and TRBJ2-5; D remains unclear. The V gene's germline CDR1 is MNHEY and CDR2 SMNVEV (reference sequence). Trimming removed 5 bases at V and 1 base at J, with 2 bases between. CDR3 length: 11 residues. For the CDR3, the DNA is TGTGCCAGCAGTAGCCAAGAGACCCAGTACTTC. Residues: CASSSQETQYF.

The CDR3 is CAIWQGTDTQYF. Written as DNA, the CDR3 is TGTGCCATCTGGCAGGGCACAGATACGCAGTATTTT. This chain uses TRBV10-3 with TRBJ2-3; D gene unclear. Trimming pared 8 bases from V and 1 base from J, leaving 7 bases between. CDR3 length: 12 residues. CDR1 and CDR2 (germline): ENHRY, SYGVKD.

The rearrangement uses TRBV27 and TRBJ2-5; possibly TRBD1 or TRBD2 for D (6 bases each). This CDR3 has 15 residues. Germline V gives CDR1 MNHEY, CDR2 SMNVEV (reference sequence). Trimming stripped 3 bases from V and 4 bases from J, with 15 bases between. In DNA, the CDR3 is TGTGCCAGCAGTTTCTGGGGGGCGCGGGGAGAGACCCAGTACTTC. Translating it yields CASSFWGARGETQYF.

The chain carries TRBV6-5 and TRBJ1-4, with a weak D call TRBD1 (5 bases). Trimming pared 2 bases from V and 4 bases from J, leaving 8 bases between. CDR3 length equals 14 residues. In germline, CDR1 is MNHEY, CDR2 SVGAGI. The CDR3 DNA reads as TGTGCCAGCAGTTACGGGGGAGTTAATGAAAAACTGTTTTTT. Translated: CASSYGGVNEKLFF.